A selection of T cell receptor beta chains follows, all from one sample in a study of blood T cells in healthy people across ages. TCRdb re-called the 5' RACE reads with MiXCR, one entry per CDR3 protein. Altogether about 670,000 distinct CDR3 sequences are present, roughly half being singletons, with the ten largest covering about 14%. Sequenced: blood. The source is a woman aged 80 or over in good health. Both conserved end residues are part of each CDR3. The D gene is left open where the match is weak. Some rows mark clone size as missing; the rest say once, few, many or name a class of expanded clone.

V: TRBV7-8
D: TRBD1
size: many
J: TRBJ2-7
CDR3: CASSLGQGSREQYF
DNA: TGTGCCAGCAGCCTGGGACAGGGATCCCGTGAGCAGTACTTC

V: TRBV27
D: NA
size: many
J: TRBJ2-5
CDR3: CASSPIGRVEETQYF
DNA: TGTGCCAGCAGTCCTATCGGGAGAGTCGAAGAGACCCAGTACTTC

V: TRBV7-2
D: NA
size: many
J: TRBJ2-3
CDR3: CASSLIAGRTDTQYF
DNA: TGTGCCAGCAGCTTAATTGCAGGGCGCACAGATACGCAGTATTTT

V: TRBV12-3/TRBV12-4
D: TRBD2
size: NA
J: TRBJ2-1
CDR3: CASSLGGLAGVEQFF
DNA: TGTGCCAGCAGTTTAGGGGGACTAGCGGGGGTTGAGCAGTTCTTC

V: TRBV7-2
D: NA
size: NA
J: TRBJ2-3
CDR3: CASSLVGGHYTDTQYF
DNA: TGTGCCAGCAGCTTAGTAGGAGGACACTACACAGATACGCAGTATTTT

V: TRBV13
D: TRBD1
size: few
J: TRBJ2-1
CDR3: CASSARDRAYNEQFF
DNA: TGTGCCAGCAGCGCCCGGGACAGAGCCTACAATGAGCAGTTCTTC

V: TRBV4-3
D: TRBD1
size: NA
J: TRBJ2-7
CDR3: CASSQRTTGTGDPYEQYF
DNA: TGCGCCAGCAGCCAGCGAACTACCGGGACAGGGGATCCCTACGAGCAGTACTTC

V: TRBV3-1
D: TRBD1
size: NA
J: TRBJ1-3
CDR3: CASSQWMGGTGGPSGNTIYF
DNA: TGTGCCAGCAGCCAATGGATGGGGGGTACAGGGGGTCCCTCTGGAAACACCATATATTTT

V: TRBV3-1
D: NA
size: few
J: TRBJ2-7
CDR3: CASSQEARQVNEQYF
DNA: TGTGCCAGCAGCCAAGAAGCGAGACAGGTCAATGAGCAGTACTTC

V: TRBV20-1
D: NA
size: NA
J: TRBJ2-5
CDR3: CSATTGTQETQYF
DNA: TGCAGTGCTACTACAGGGACCCAAGAGACCCAGTACTTC

V: TRBV2
D: NA
size: NA
J: TRBJ1-5
CDR3: CASSEAPMGASNQPQHF
DNA: TGTGCCAGCAGTGAAGCGCCTATGGGGGCGAGCAATCAGCCCCAGCATTTT

V: TRBV3-1
D: NA
size: NA
J: TRBJ2-4
CDR3: CASSPYSGELAKNIQYF
DNA: TGTGCCAGCAGCCCTTACTCCGGGGAACTAGCCAAAAACATTCAGTACTTC

V: TRBV18
D: NA
size: NA
J: TRBJ2-2
CDR3: CASSPRSSNTGELFF
DNA: TGTGCCAGCTCACCACGAAGCTCGAACACCGGGGAGCTGTTTTTT

V: TRBV19
D: NA
size: NA
J: TRBJ1-5
CDR3: CASSSDSYSNQPQHF
DNA: TGTGCCAGTAGTTCGGACAGCTATAGCAATCAGCCCCAGCATTTT

V: TRBV9
D: TRBD2
size: NA
J: TRBJ2-3
CDR3: CASSVGGLAGASTDTQYF
DNA: TGTGCCAGCAGCGTAGGGGGACTAGCGGGGGCGAGCACAGATACGCAGTATTTT

V: TRBV7-8
D: NA
size: many
J: TRBJ2-1
CDR3: CASSAGDRYNEQFF
DNA: TGTGCCAGCAGTGCAGGTGACAGGTACAATGAGCAGTTCTTC

V: TRBV25-1
D: TRBD2
size: many
J: TRBJ2-1
CDR3: CASSGGLAGAEQFF
DNA: TGTGCCAGCAGTGGGGGACTAGCGGGAGCTGAGCAGTTCTTC

V: TRBV7-3
D: NA
size: many
J: TRBJ2-3
CDR3: CASSLRAATDTQYF
DNA: TGTGCCAGCAGCTTAAGGGCCGCGACAGATACGCAGTATTTT

V: TRBV11-2
D: TRBD1
size: NA
J: TRBJ1-1
CDR3: CASSSPTGGTEAFF
DNA: TGTGCCAGCAGCTCCCCGACAGGGGGAACTGAAGCTTTCTTT

V: TRBV7-3
D: TRBD2
size: few
J: TRBJ2-1
CDR3: CASSVDSGLANDEQFF
DNA: TGTGCCAGCAGTGTGGACTCGGGACTAGCTAACGATGAGCAGTTCTTC

V: TRBV20-1
D: TRBD1
size: NA
J: TRBJ2-1
CDR3: CSGDRELHEQFF
DNA: TGCAGTGGTGACAGGGAGCTCCATGAGCAGTTCTTC

V: TRBV29-1
D: NA
size: NA
J: TRBJ1-3
CDR3: CSVDGGSGNTIYF
DNA: TGCAGCGTCGACGGCGGCTCTGGAAACACCATATATTTT

V: TRBV27
D: NA
size: few
J: TRBJ1-1
CDR3: CASRLAKAGSTEAFF
DNA: TGTGCCAGCCGGTTAGCCAAAGCAGGGAGCACTGAAGCTTTCTTT

V: TRBV28
D: NA
size: NA
J: TRBJ2-7
CDR3: CASGGGSSYEQYF
DNA: TGTGCCAGTGGGGGCGGGAGCTCCTACGAGCAGTACTTC

V: TRBV2
D: NA
size: few
J: TRBJ2-3
CDR3: CASSEWPETDTQYF
DNA: TGTGCCAGCAGTGAATGGCCGGAGACAGATACGCAGTATTTT

V: TRBV12-3/TRBV12-4
D: TRBD1
size: many
J: TRBJ1-6
CDR3: CASSRQGVSPLHF
DNA: TGTGCCAGCAGTCGACAGGGGGTTTCACCCCTCCACTTT

V: TRBV6-1
D: NA
size: NA
J: TRBJ1-2
CDR3: CASSEEVGGAYGYTF
DNA: TGTGCCAGCAGTGAAGAGGTTGGGGGGGCGTATGGCTACACCTTC

V: TRBV20-1
D: NA
size: many
J: TRBJ2-1
CDR3: CSVFRSGWINEQFF
DNA: TGCAGTGTGTTTCGAAGCGGATGGATCAATGAGCAGTTCTTC

V: TRBV14
D: NA
size: NA
J: TRBJ2-7
CDR3: CASSQDSGPSYYEQYF
DNA: TGTGCCAGCAGCCAAGATTCAGGACCCTCTTACTACGAGCAGTACTTC

V: TRBV20-1
D: TRBD1
size: NA
J: TRBJ2-1
CDR3: CSASSDRATNEQFF
DNA: TGCAGTGCTAGTTCGGACAGGGCAACGAATGAGCAGTTCTTC

V: TRBV20-1
D: NA
size: few
J: TRBJ1-5
CDR3: CSARDPSRSSNQPQHF
DNA: TGCAGTGCTAGAGATCCCTCTCGCAGTAGCAATCAGCCCCAGCATTTT

V: TRBV9
D: TRBD1
size: few
J: TRBJ1-5
CDR3: CASSPWGQGEPQHF
DNA: TGTGCCAGCAGCCCGTGGGGGCAGGGGGAGCCCCAGCATTTT

V: TRBV5-1
D: NA
size: NA
J: TRBJ2-1
CDR3: CASSLDLRDSYNEQFF
DNA: TGCGCCAGCAGCTTGGATTTACGGGACTCCTACAATGAGCAGTTCTTC

V: TRBV29-1
D: TRBD1
size: NA
J: TRBJ1-1
CDR3: CSVGGGRGLGTEAFF
DNA: TGCAGCGTTGGGGGCGGCAGGGGGCTCGGGACTGAAGCTTTCTTT

V: TRBV3-1
D: TRBD2
size: NA
J: TRBJ2-7
CDR3: CASSEGTSGINEQYF
DNA: TGTGCCAGCAGCGAAGGGACTAGCGGGATAAATGAGCAGTACTTC

V: TRBV5-1
D: NA
size: NA
J: TRBJ2-7
CDR3: CASSSQGRGEQYF
DNA: TGCGCCAGCAGCTCACAAGGCCGAGGCGAGCAGTACTTC

V: TRBV7-2
D: NA
size: few
J: TRBJ2-7
CDR3: CASSRRGDRFTFEQYF
DNA: TGTGCCAGCAGTCGAAGGGGGGATAGATTTACGTTCGAGCAGTACTTC

V: TRBV7-2
D: NA
size: NA
J: TRBJ2-1
CDR3: CASSPLSAPSYNEQFF
DNA: TGTGCCAGCAGCCCATTGTCGGCCCCCTCCTACAATGAGCAGTTCTTC

V: TRBV6-5
D: TRBD2
size: many
J: TRBJ2-1
CDR3: CASRLGGGPYNEQFF
DNA: TGTGCCAGCAGACTCGGGGGGGGCCCCTACAATGAGCAGTTCTTC

V: TRBV6-5
D: NA
size: many
J: TRBJ1-6
CDR3: CASSYSNRLGDNSPLHF
DNA: TGTGCCAGCAGTTACTCGAACAGGCTAGGGGATAATTCACCCCTCCACTTT

V: TRBV29-1
D: TRBD1
size: NA
J: TRBJ2-7
CDR3: CSVPGQGYNEQYF
DNA: TGCAGCGTTCCGGGACAGGGATACAATGAGCAGTACTTC

V: TRBV6-6
D: NA
size: NA
J: TRBJ2-5
CDR3: CASSYSDRRAAETQYF
DNA: TGTGCCAGCAGTTACTCTGATCGGCGAGCGGCAGAGACCCAGTACTTC

V: TRBV20-1
D: TRBD1
size: many
J: TRBJ2-3
CDR3: CSAKTGGADTQYF
DNA: TGCAGTGCAAAAACAGGGGGCGCGGATACGCAGTATTTT

V: TRBV9
D: NA
size: once
J: TRBJ2-2
CDR3: CASSVSGFPGELFF
DNA: TGTGCCAGCAGCGTGAGCGGGTTTCCCGGGGAGCTGTTTTTT

V: TRBV7-8
D: TRBD1
size: NA
J: TRBJ2-7
CDR3: CASRRTGTGGEQYF
DNA: TGTGCCAGCAGAAGAACCGGGACAGGCGGCGAGCAGTACTTC

V: TRBV5-5
D: TRBD2
size: NA
J: TRBJ2-1
CDR3: CASGVSGSLSNEQFF
DNA: TGTGCCAGCGGGGTTAGCGGGAGCTTGTCCAATGAGCAGTTCTTC

V: TRBV20-1
D: TRBD1
size: NA
J: TRBJ1-2
CDR3: CSARAKPGQRIYGYTF
DNA: TGCAGTGCTAGAGCCAAACCGGGACAGAGGATATATGGCTACACCTTC

V: TRBV12-3/TRBV12-4
D: TRBD2
size: NA
J: TRBJ2-3
CDR3: CASGQRRGGHHTQYF
DNA: TGTGCCAGCGGACAGAGGCGGGGGGGCCATCATACGCAGTATTTT

V: TRBV27
D: TRBD2
size: NA
J: TRBJ2-3
CDR3: CASSFGLAGDPSTDTQYF
DNA: TGTGCCAGCAGTTTTGGCCTAGCGGGGGACCCTAGCACAGATACGCAGTATTTT

V: TRBV3-1
D: TRBD1
size: NA
J: TRBJ2-5
CDR3: CASSQERGRETQYF
DNA: TGTGCCAGCAGCCAAGAAAGGGGGCGAGAGACCCAGTACTTC

V: TRBV5-1
D: NA
size: NA
J: TRBJ2-1
CDR3: CASSSLRNPEGNEQFF
DNA: TGCGCCAGCAGTTCCCTTCGGAACCCGGAGGGCAATGAGCAGTTCTTC

V: TRBV11-2
D: NA
size: NA
J: TRBJ2-6
CDR3: CASSLDYPTGGFLTF
DNA: TGTGCCAGCAGCTTAGATTACCCGACAGGTGGTTTCCTGACTTTC

V: TRBV20-1
D: TRBD1
size: many
J: TRBJ2-7
CDR3: CSARDRGRYEQYF
DNA: TGCAGTGCTAGGGACAGGGGGCGATACGAGCAGTACTTC